The 14 T cell receptor beta chains presented below share a single source sample, sequenced in a study of cytomegalovirus exposure and HLA in healthy donors. In the PCR, 60 Vbeta and 13 Jbeta primers were used. Using immunoSEQ multiplex PCR, the repertoire was profiled, and TCRdb retains in-frame clones only, with some absent. The repertoire has approximately 150,000 clones, approximately 71% of them found once; the top ten carry 4% to 5.5%. Source material: PBMCs. The receptors derive from a male donor in good health and CMV-seronegative.

The chain is built from TRBV6-1 and TRBJ1-3; D is ambiguous. Trimming stripped 1 base from V and 0 bases from J, with 10 bases between. The CDR3 totals 16 residues. Germline assignment: CDR1 MNHNS and CDR2 SASEGT. This CDR3 reads CASSEDPSISGNTIYF. In nucleotides, the CDR3 is TGTGCCAGCAGTGAAGATCCGAGCATCTCTGGAAACACCATATATTTT.

This chain uses TRBV4-2 with TRBJ2-5; 14 bases fit TRBD2. This CDR3 contains 15 residues. V lost 2 bases to trimming and J lost 11 bases; unmatched junction nucleotides: 7. Per the germline V gene, CDR1 is LGHNA and CDR2 is YNFKEQ. CDR3 coding DNA: TGTGCCAGCAGCCAACCGACGGGACTAGCGGGAGAGCAGTACTTC. Translation: CASSQPTGLAGEQYF.

This chain connects TRBV18 to TRBJ2-3; 8 bases are shared with TRBD2. CDR1 is KGHSH, CDR2 LQKENI, per germline. CDR3 length: 17 residues. The trim removed 1 base at V and 4 bases at J, leaving 10 bases unmatched. CDR3 amino acids: CASSPRTSRPGADTQYF. The CDR3 region has the DNA TGTGCCAGCTCACCACGGACTAGCCGACCGGGGGCAGATACGCAGTATTTT.

This chain uses TRBV11-3 with TRBJ2-2; 15 positions agree with TRBD2. Germline CDR1 and CDR2: SGHNT and YENEEA. The trim removed 4 bases at V and 6 bases at J, leaving 12 bases unmatched. The CDR3 consists of 19 residues. CDR3 nucleotides: TGTGCCAGCAGCTCCTTAGGACTAGCGGGAGGGCTCCGCGCCGGGGAGCTGTTTTTT. This gives the protein CASSSLGLAGGLRAGELFF.

This rearrangement joins TRBV7-8 to TRBJ1-2; 10 bases map to TRBD1. Trimming removed 0 bases from V and 10 bases from J; junction bases left unmatched: 8. CDR1 SGHVS and CDR2 FQNEAQ come from the germline V gene. This CDR3 is built from 15 residues. CDR3 sequence (DNA): TGTGCCAGCAGCTTAGCGCAAAGACAGGGGGCCGTCTACACCTTC. Its protein is CASSLAQRQGAVYTF.

The chain uses TRBV6-5 and TRBJ1-3, with D perhaps TRBD1 (6 bases). CDR3 size: 15 residues. Trimming stripped 2 bases from V and 3 bases from J, with 11 bases between. CDR1 is MNHEY, CDR2 SVGAGI, per germline. CDR3 region: CASSYGGASGNTIYF. CDR3 DNA sequence: TGTGCCAGCAGTTACGGGGGCGCCAGTGGAAACACCATATATTTT.

The chain joins TRBV6-4 to TRBJ1-1; D might be TRBD1 (6 bases). Between the trimmed V and J ends, which lost 9 bases and 4 bases, there was a span of 9 bases. The CDR3 is 11 amino acids. Looked up from germline, CDR1 is MRHNA and CDR2 is SNTAGT. This CDR3 reads CASQQGTEAFF. The CDR3 DNA reads as TGTGCCAGTCAACAGGGCACTGAAGCTTTCTTT.

The table lists this clone with a few counts. The genes are TRBV7-2 and TRBJ2-2; no clear D gene. This CDR3 has 16 residues. Germline assignment: CDR1 SGHTA and CDR2 FQGNSA. With 1 base removed from V and 2 bases from J, the gap between germline ends came to 11 bases. As DNA, the CDR3 is TGTGCCAGCAGCTTAGACTGGCGGATAAACACCGGGGAGCTGTTTTTT. This gives the protein CASSLDWRINTGELFF.

The genes are TRBV27 and TRBJ1-1, with D possibly being TRBD1 (6 bases). The CDR3 contains 15 residues. The germline V and J ends were trimmed by 1 base and 5 bases, with 14 bases remaining between them. Per the germline V gene, CDR1 is MNHEY and CDR2 is SMNVEV (reference sequence). CDR3 amino acids: CASSLYQGRLTEAFF. For the CDR3, the DNA is TGTGCCAGCAGTTTATATCAGGGGCGGTTGACTGAAGCTTTCTTT.

V is TRBV2 and J is TRBJ2-5; 8 bases match TRBD1. V shed 3 bases, J shed 8 bases, and the junction held 11 bases outside the gene matches. Per germline, CDR1 SNHLY and CDR2 FYNNEI. The CDR3 runs to 15 residues. The CDR3 sequence is CASSEQGALFVTQYF. In DNA form, the CDR3 reads TGTGCCAGCAGTGAGCAGGGGGCGCTTTTTGTTACCCAGTACTTC.

There are a few counts of this clone. The V call is TRBV2, the J call TRBJ2-7; 10 bases line up with TRBD2. The ends lost 6 bases at V and 4 bases at J; junction bases unmatched: 6. This CDR3 is 14 amino acids long. The germline CDR1 and CDR2 sequences are SNHLY and FYNNEI. CDR3: CASRLAGSGYEQYF. DNA for the CDR3: TGTGCCAGCAGACTAGCGGGGAGCGGGTACGAGCAGTACTTC.

The chain is built from TRBV19 and TRBJ1-5; TRBD1 matches 9 bases. CDR1 is LNHDA and CDR2 is SQIVND in the germline V gene (reference sequence). CDR3 length: 13 amino acids. After removal of 9 bases from V and 6 bases from J, the junction contained 6 bases not matched to a gene. The CDR3 spells CASKTGGSQPQHF. CDR3 sequence (DNA): TGTGCCAGCAAAACAGGGGGCAGTCAGCCCCAGCATTTT.

The V call is TRBV5-1, the J call TRBJ2-1, with D unresolved. In germline, CDR1 is SGHRS, CDR2 YFSETQ. Trimming left V 0 bases short and J 0 bases short, with 16 bases between. This CDR3 spans 18 amino acids. CDR3 coding DNA: TGCGCCAGCAGCTTGGCCCTCACCGCCCGCAGCTCCTACAATGAGCAGTTCTTC. The encoded protein is CASSLALTARSSYNEQFF.

The CDR3 sequence: CAKASGVAEQYF. CDR3 coding DNA: TGCGCCAAGGCTAGCGGAGTGGCCGAGCAGTACTTC. J is TRBJ2-7 and V is TRBV5-1, with 7 bases lining up with TRBD2. Germline V gene data show CDR1 as SGHRS and CDR2 as YFSETQ. The junction had 9 bases not matched to a gene; V was cut back by 9 bases and J by 6 bases. This CDR3 comprises 12 residues.